The present T cell receptor (beta chain) was sequenced within a study of shared clonotypes between healthy human individuals. Study-wide background: The donors, two women and a few men, were aged 18 to 49. Plates per donor: three CD4 naive, three CD4 memory, two CD8 naive, one CD8 memory. Notes on the study in general: Sampling covered nothing but blood. Tissue TCR repertoires likely differ from those found in blood.

CDR1 is SGHVS and CDR2 is FQNEAQ in the germline V gene. After removal of 5 bases from V and 4 bases from J, the junction contained 3 bases not matched to a gene. The length of the CDR3 is 13 residues. Naive CD8 isolation took CD45RO-negative cells positively selected for CCR7 and excluded terminally differentiated effector memory CD45RA+ cells. Donors included only healthy HIV-negative adults lacking recent acute infections or vaccinations. Clones were read by immunoSEQ multiplex PCR, and TCRdb kept only the in-frame ones, dropping some. The sample records hundreds of thousands of clones, 85% to 95% being singletons. Points on this clone: Its cognate antigen is unknown.

This chain links TRBV7-8 with TRBJ2-7; 9 nucleotides match TRBD2. The source is a woman aged 25 to 39 in good health. Sequenced material: naive CD8+ T cells sorted from blood. Here the CDR3 reads CASSPTSGYEQYF. The CDR3 nucleotides are TGTGCCAGCAGCCCGACTAGCGGATACGAGCAGTACTTC.